The clone carrying this TCR beta chain was observed a few times. Its target is unknown. The sample originates from a study of T cells in narcolepsy. General study results and limits: Some memory CD4+ repertoires had no autoreactive clone sequences. Comparing one patient's CSF and blood CD4+ clonotypes highlighted HCRT- and TRIB2-specific autoreactive clonotypes.

Assay used: immunoSEQ multiplex PCR; TCRdb lists only in-frame clones, some missing. The sample lists about 34,000 clones, 75% to 90% seen once, with roughly 2.5% in the top ten. This CDR3 contains 15 residues. CDR1 is ENHRY, CDR2 SYGVKD, per germline. V was clipped by 4 bases and J by 6 bases; unmatched bases: 6. J is TRBJ2-1 and V is TRBV10-3, with 10 bases that match TRBD2. This receptor was identified in a human donor with narcolepsy. The material sequenced was CD45RA- memory CD4+ T cells from PBMCs. This CDR3 reads CAISVGASGSNEQFF. The CDR3 coding sequence is TGTGCCATCAGTGTGGGGGCTAGCGGGAGCAATGAGCAGTTCTTC.